One TCR beta chain is described in this entry. The antigen is unknown. Trimming removed 1 base from V and 5 bases from J, with 12 bases in between. Germline CDR1 and CDR2: SQVTM and ANQGSEA. This CDR3 has 14 amino acids. With the ViraFEST assay, the study expanded antigen-specific CD4+ T cells using viral peptide pools, then sequenced them. Cultured cells yielded isolated CD4+ T cells after approximately nine days. Vaccine recipients lacked prior SARS-CoV-2 infection and had negative nucleocapsid antibodies. This record belongs to a study of vaccination effects on CD4 cells after COVID-19. Points from the study as a whole: Marked clonal contraction of infection- and vaccine-induced clones was seen late after vaccination.

Measured with immunoSEQ multiplex PCR; TCRdb has only the in-frame clones, and not every one. The sample lists about 73,000 clones; about four fifths were seen once. The TCR comes from a human donor who received a COVID-19 vaccine. The material was CD4+ T cells from PBMCs cultured with HCoV-NL63 spike peptides, obtained before COVID-19 vaccination. The rearrangement uses TRBV29-1 and TRBJ1-3; D gene uncertain. The CDR3 nucleotides are TGCAGCGTTGAAGCCCCTCATGGGAGAAACACCATATATTTT. Protein: CSVEAPHGRNTIYF.